These T cell receptor beta chains were read from a single sample in a study of OX40 agonist ivuxolimab in advanced cancers. The data were produced by immunoSEQ multiplex PCR, yet TCRdb's version contains in-frame clones alone and is incomplete. The sample carries some 39,000 clones, roughly four fifths recorded once. Sequencing was performed on CD4+ or CD8+ T cells sorted from blood, taken in a trial of the OX40 agonist ivuxolimab. Receptors were obtained from an adult with an advanced solid tumor such as melanoma, head and neck, liver or kidney cancer. The CDR3 runs from the conserved cysteine through the conserved F or W. Fields, in order: clone size, V gene, D gene, J gene, CDR3 DNA, CDR3 protein. The D gene is left open where the match is weak. Size tells how often a clone was seen (once, few, many) or the class of an expanded clone, and some rows leave it out.

.	TRBV4-1	TRBD1	TRBJ1-4	TGCGCCAGCAGCCAGTCAGGGGGCAGACGAGAAAAACTGTTTTTT	CASSQSGGRREKLFF
.	TRBV4-2	.	TRBJ2-3	TGTGCCAGCAGCCAAGACATGGGGGCCGGCACAGATACGCAGTATTTT	CASSQDMGAGTDTQYF
.	TRBV11-1	.	TRBJ2-7	TGTGCCAGCAGCCGCGAGGACAGCGAAATTTACGAGCAGTACTTC	CASSREDSEIYEQYF
.	TRBV23-1	.	TRBJ1-3	TGCGCCATCTTCTGTGGGAGTTCCGGAAACACCATATATTTT	CAIFCGSSGNTIYF
.	TRBV5-1	.	TRBJ2-1	TGCGCCAGCAGCGCAAACAATCAGCCCTACAATGAGCAGTTCTTC	CASSANNQPYNEQFF
once	TRBV11-2	.	TRBJ1-1	TGTGCCAGCAGCACCTCACCGAACACTGAAGCTTTCTTT	CASSTSPNTEAFF
.	TRBV18	TRBD1	TRBJ2-7	TGTGCCAGCTCATCAGGGGGTGGATACGAGCAGTACTTC	CASSSGGGYEQYF
.	TRBV18	.	TRBJ1-1	TGTGCCAGCTCACCGGACGGTTGGTCGGCTGAAGCTTTCTTT	CASSPDGWSAEAFF
few	TRBV25-1	TRBD1	TRBJ1-2	TGTGCCAGCAGTGAGAGACGACAGGGCTCCTACACCTTC	CASSERRQGSYTF
.	TRBV5-1	TRBD2	TRBJ2-2	TGCGCCAGCAGCTTCGGGGGAGGGACCGGGGAGCTGTTTTTT	CASSFGGGTGELFF
.	TRBV7-3	TRBD2	TRBJ2-1	TGTGCCAGCAGCCCCGGACTAGCGGGAGTCGATGAGCAGTTCTTC	CASSPGLAGVDEQFF
.	TRBV25-1	TRBD1	TRBJ1-1	TGTGCCAGCAGAGAGGACAGGGGGCATTCGAACACTGAAGCTTTCTTT	CASREDRGHSNTEAFF
.	TRBV18	TRBD2	TRBJ2-1	TGTGCCAGCTCACCAAGCAGCGGGAGGAACAATGAGCAGTTCTTC	CASSPSSGRNNEQFF
.	TRBV18	.	TRBJ2-7	TGTGCCAGCTCACCGACGAGGGATTCGTTAGAGCAGTACTTC	CASSPTRDSLEQYF
once	TRBV5-4	.	TRBJ1-6	TGTGCCAGCAGCCCGGACGGCGGCTTGAGCTCCTATAATTCACCCCTCCACTTT	CASSPDGGLSSYNSPLHF
.	TRBV18	TRBD1	TRBJ1-4	TGTGCCAGCTCACCCGGGACAGGGGTGGCTAATGAAAAACTGTTTTTT	CASSPGTGVANEKLFF
.	TRBV10-3	.	TRBJ2-3	TGTGCCATCATGGCAGGGCGGGACACAGATACGCAGTATTTT	CAIMAGRDTDTQYF
.	TRBV29-1	.	TRBJ1-1	TGCAGCGTTGTCGTCACTGGGGGCACTGAAGCTTTCTTT	CSVVVTGGTEAFF
.	TRBV18	.	TRBJ1-1	TGTGCCAGCTCACCCCAGACAGGAGGGAACGCTGAAGCTTTCTTT	CASSPQTGGNAEAFF
.	TRBV7-2	.	TRBJ2-1	TGTGCCAGCAGCTCGCAAATAGGGAATGAGCAGTTCTTC	CASSSQIGNEQFF
few	TRBV4-2	.	TRBJ1-2	TGTGCCAGCAGCCAAGTTGCCGGTGCGGGCTACACCTTC	CASSQVAGAGYTF
few	TRBV29-1	TRBD1	TRBJ1-5	TGCAGCGTTGCCTCCGGGACAGGGACGAATCAGCCCCAGCATTTT	CSVASGTGTNQPQHF
.	TRBV30	.	TRBJ1-5	TGTGCCTGGAGTGTAGGCGCCTACTTAAATAGCAATCAGCCCCAGCATTTT	CAWSVGAYLNSNQPQHF
.	TRBV5-1	TRBD2	TRBJ2-1	TGCGCCAGCAGCTTGGAAATTAGCGGGAGGGCACATGAGCAGTTCTTC	CASSLEISGRAHEQFF
.	TRBV7-6	.	TRBJ2-3	TGTGCCAGCAGCTCTAAGCCCTTGGGGATAAGCACAGATACGCAGTATTTT	CASSSKPLGISTDTQYF
few	TRBV7-2	TRBD2	TRBJ2-3	TGTGCCAGCAGCCACGGGACTAGTCGGGCAGATACGCAGTATTTT	CASSHGTSRADTQYF
.	TRBV2	.	TRBJ1-2	TGTGCCAGCACCGGACGGCAGGGAGGTAACTATGGCTACACCTTC	CASTGRQGGNYGYTF
.	TRBV5-1	.	TRBJ2-2	TGCGCCAGCAGCCCTTCAGTTACCGGGGAGCTGTTTTTT	CASSPSVTGELFF
.	TRBV15	.	TRBJ2-5	TGTGCCACCAGCAGAGATCAAGAGGAGACCCAGTACTTC	CATSRDQEETQYF
.	TRBV7-3	.	TRBJ2-5	TGTGCCAGCAGCTTAAGAGGGGGACAAGGAGGAGAGACCCAGTACTTC	CASSLRGGQGGETQYF
.	TRBV12-5	TRBD1	TRBJ1-2	TGTGCTAGTGGTTTGGTAATTTCTAAGGGACAGGGACTTCGTGGCTACACCTTC	CASGLVISKGQGLRGYTF
.	TRBV6-5	.	TRBJ2-1	TGTGCCAGCAGCCCTCTCGGGAGCTCCTACAATGAGCAGTTCTTC	CASSPLGSSYNEQFF